The 19 T cell receptor beta chains presented below share a single source sample, sequenced in a study of spatial heterogeneity in lung cancer. Study-level results: The study found that expanded intratumoral alpha and beta TCR counts tracked tumor mutation counts.

The time point denotes: sample taken at primary tumor resection. TCRdb reprocessed the 5' RACE reads with MiXCR, giving one entry per CDR3 protein. The repertoire includes 9,000 to 10,000 distinct CDR3 sequences, around 3% of them detected once, and roughly an eighth sits in the top ten. No antigen has been assigned to these receptors. The starting material was lung tumor tissue, obtained at surgery. The receptors stem from a male donor with early-stage non-small cell lung cancer.

This clonotype was seen at least ten times. The chain has TRBV27 and TRBJ1-1; tentative D call: TRBD1 (6 bases). The ends were cut back, 2 bases at V and 9 bases at J, with 16 bases in the middle. The CDR3 covers 14 residues. CDR1 is MNHEY and CDR2 is SMNVEV in the germline V gene (reference sequence). The CDR3 DNA is TGTGCCAGCAGTTTAATTTCAGGGGTTGGGAAAGCTTTCTTT. As protein: CASSLISGVGKAFF.

This clonotype was detected many times. This chain joins TRBV24-1 and TRBJ2-5, with 11 bases aligning to TRBD1. The germline V gene has CDR1 KGHDR and CDR2 SFDVKD. The CDR3 loop spans 13 amino acids. Germline trimming cut 11 bases from V and 3 bases from J; bases unmatched to any gene: 4. The CDR3 region has the DNA TGTGCCAGCGGGACAGGGGGGGAAGAGACCCAGTACTTC. Its translation is CASGTGGEETQYF.

This clonotype was detected ten times or more. V is TRBV27 and J is TRBJ2-7, with a possible D match to TRBD2 (7 bases). This CDR3 contains 14 residues. The germline gives CDR1 MNHEY, CDR2 SMNVEV (reference sequence). The ends were cut back, 7 bases at V and 6 bases at J, with 19 bases in the middle. CDR3 residues: CASTIGGGAGEQYF. CDR3 nucleotides: TGTGCCAGCACCATCGGAGGGGGGGCGGGCGAGCAGTACTTC.

As regards this clonotype: This may arise from a read error, as a much more abundant clone is one base away. Here the CDR3 reads CSSSYSKDTEAFF. CDR3 DNA sequence: TGTTCCAGCAGTTACTCGAAGGACACTGAAGCTTTCTTT. The V and J genes are TRBV6-5 and TRBJ1-1; D remains unclear. Germline CDR1 MNHEY, CDR2 SVGAGI. The CDR3 spans 13 residues.

This clonotype is medium-sized in the sample. The V and J genes are TRBV7-9 and TRBJ2-7; D is unresolved. CDR1 is SEHNR, CDR2 FQNEAQ, per germline (reference sequence). V lost 3 bases, J lost 4 bases, and 4 bases lay in between. The CDR3 length is 11 residues. CDR3 DNA: TGTGCCAGCAGCTTGGAGTACGAGCAGTACTTC. Translating it yields CASSLEYEQYF.

In this sample, this clonotype turned up many times. This chain joins TRBV4-1 and TRBJ1-5; 11 bases agree with TRBD1. CDR3 length: 16 amino acids. The trim removed 2 bases at V and 4 bases at J, leaving 4 bases unmatched. Germline-derived CDR1 and CDR2 are MGHRA and YSYEKL. In DNA, the CDR3 is TGCGCCAGCAGCCAACGATGGGACAGGGGGAATCAGCCCCAGCATTTT. The encoded protein is CASSQRWDRGNQPQHF.

This clonotype was found many times. The V call is TRBV20-1, the J call TRBJ2-1, with D possibly being TRBD2 (5 bases). Between the trimmed V and J ends, which lost 1 base and 3 bases, there was a span of 13 bases. The CDR3 sequence is 15 residues long. Germline CDR1 DFQATT, CDR2 SNEGSKA (reference sequence). CDR3 in amino acids: CSARGLTGNYNEQFF. The CDR3 DNA reads as TGCAGTGCTAGAGGCCTTACCGGGAACTACAATGAGCAGTTCTTC.

This clonotype showed up many times. The chain is built from TRBV6-5 and TRBJ1-3; D may be TRBD1 (5 bases). This CDR3 has 17 amino acids. Germline V gene lookup returns CDR1 MNHEY and CDR2 SVGAGI. The V and J ends lost 0 bases and 0 bases respectively, with 12 bases between them. CDR3 sequence reads: CASSYSIRADSGNTIYF. CDR3 sequence (DNA): TGTGCCAGCAGTTACTCGATCAGGGCTGACTCTGGAAACACCATATATTTT.

This clonotype was recorded at least ten times. The chain uses TRBV6-2 or TRBV6-3 and TRBJ1-1; TRBD1 matches 8 bases. This CDR3 has 15 residues. CDR1 MNHEY and CDR2 SVGEGT come from the germline V gene. With 2 bases clipped from V and 6 bases from J, the junction kept 8 bases outside the gene matches. CDR3 loop: CASSYRVRGQSEAFF. The CDR3 nucleotides are TGTGCCAGCAGTTACCGGGTCAGGGGGCAATCTGAAGCTTTCTTT.

Ten or more counts support this clonotype. The chain recombines TRBV12-3 or TRBV12-4 with TRBJ1-2; the D gene is possibly TRBD1 (6 bases). This CDR3 spans 13 amino acids. Trimming pared 5 bases from V and 7 bases from J, leaving 14 bases between. The CDR3 sequence: CASSNTGISGYTF. As DNA, the CDR3 is TGTGCCAGCAGTAACACAGGGATAAGTGGCTACACCTTC.

This clonotype came up many times. This chain uses TRBV10-2 with TRBJ1-1, with D possibly TRBD1 on 5 matching bases. Germline-derived CDR1 and CDR2 are WSHSY and SAAADI. The CDR3 totals 13 residues. Deletions cut 0 bases from V and 7 bases from J, with 9 bases between. The CDR3 nucleotides are TGCGCCAGCAGTGAGTCGGGGCTGAGTGAAGCTTTCTTT. It encodes CASSESGLSEAFF.

This clonotype was counted ten times or more. This chain links TRBV11-2 with TRBJ2-2, with D unclear. CDR3 size: 14 residues. Germline CDR1 and CDR2: SGHAT and FQNNGV. V was pared by 2 bases and J by 2 bases, with 6 bases between. CDR3 in amino acids: CASSLNLNTGELFF. The CDR3 bases are TGTGCCAGCAGCTTAAATCTCAACACCGGGGAGCTGTTTTTT.

This clonotype has a count of ten or more. The chain recombines TRBV11-2 with TRBJ2-1, with a weak D call TRBD2 (5 bases). The CDR3 is made up of 15 amino acids. Germline lookup yields CDR1 SGHAT and CDR2 FQNNGV. The ends were cut back, 5 bases at V and 6 bases at J, with 17 bases in the middle. The CDR3 reads CASSRTGDNFNEQFF. The CDR3 nucleotides read TGTGCCAGCAGCCGAACCGGGGATAATTTCAATGAGCAGTTCTTC.

Ten or more counts support this clonotype. This chain connects TRBV5-8 to TRBJ2-1, with 11 bases identical to TRBD2. Germline V CDR1 and CDR2: SGHTS, YDEGEE. The CDR3 is 15 residues long. V dropped 0 bases and J dropped 9; count of bases not matched to a gene: 5. The CDR3 DNA follows: TGTGCCAGCAGCTTGGTACTAGCGGGGGCAGGTGAGCAGTTCTTC. Protein sequence: CASSLVLAGAGEQFF. Full variable domain (outside the CDR3, taken from reference TRBV5-8 and TRBJ2-1): EAGVTQSPTHLIKTRGQQATLRCSPISGHTSVYWYQQALGLGLQFLLWYDEGEERNRGNFPPRFSGRQFPNYSSELNVNALELEDSALYLCASSLVLAGAGEQFFGPGTRLTVL.

The chain recombines TRBV7-2 with TRBJ1-1; unclear D gene. Trimming took 2 bases from V and 2 from J, leaving 9 bases between them. Germline CDR1 reads SGHTA; CDR2 reads FQGNSA. This CDR3 has 14 amino acids. The CDR3 DNA sequence: TGTGCCAGCAGCTTAATTCCAGGAAACACTGAAGCTTTCTTT. This codes for CASSLIPGNTEAFF. Supplemented by reference TRBV7-2 and TRBJ1-1, the full variable domain reads GAGVSQSPSNKVTEKGKDVELRCDPISGHTALYWYRQSLGQGLEFLIYFQGNSAPDKSGLPSDRFSAERTGGSVSTLTIQRTQQEDSAVYLCASSLIPGNTEAFFGQGTRLTVV.

This clonotype came up many times. This chain uses TRBV28 with TRBJ2-2, with TRBD1 identical over 11 bases. Germline V gene sequence: CDR1 MDHEN, CDR2 SYDVKM. This CDR3 is 17 amino acids long. J lost 4 bases, V lost 8 bases, and 12 bases had no gene match. CDR3 region: CASAIPRGQGVTGELFF. The DNA of the CDR3 is TGTGCCAGCGCGATCCCCCGGGGACAGGGGGTCACCGGGGAGCTGTTTTTT.

This clonotype was detected many times. The J gene is TRBJ2-1, the V gene TRBV2; TRBD2 matches 11 bases. The CDR3 runs to 15 residues. The V gene's germline CDR1 is SNHLY and CDR2 FYNNEI. The trim removed 6 bases at V and 2 bases at J, leaving 3 bases unmatched. The CDR3 is CASRILAGAYNEQFF. CDR3 nucleotides: TGTGCCAGCAGGATACTAGCGGGGGCCTACAATGAGCAGTTCTTC. The entire variable domain, with the rest obtained from reference TRBV2 and TRBJ2-1, is as follows: EPEVTQTPSHQVTQMGQEVILRCVPISNHLYFYWYRQILGQKVEFLVSFYNNEISEKSEIFDDQFSVERPDGSNFTLKIRSTKLEDSAMYFCASRILAGAYNEQFFGPGTRLTVL.

Many counts were recorded for this clonotype. In nucleotides, the CDR3 is TGTGCCAGCACCGTGACAGGGGCGAACACCGGGGAGCTGTTTTTT. Translating gives CASTVTGANTGELFF. V usage is TRBV6-5 and J usage is TRBJ2-2; 8 bases fit TRBD1. The length of the CDR3 is 15 residues. The germline V gene has CDR1 MNHEY and CDR2 SVGAGI. V shed 7 bases and J 0 bases; nucleotides not matched to a gene: 4.

The chain is built from TRBV6-4 and TRBJ2-3; D uncertain. Germline CDR1 and CDR2: MRHNA and SNTAGT. V was pared by 2 bases and J by 6 bases, with 9 bases between. The length of the CDR3 is 13 residues. Here the CDR3 DNA reads TGTGCCAGCAGTGACAGGGTTTTTGATACGCAGTATTTT. Its translation: CASSDRVFDTQYF.